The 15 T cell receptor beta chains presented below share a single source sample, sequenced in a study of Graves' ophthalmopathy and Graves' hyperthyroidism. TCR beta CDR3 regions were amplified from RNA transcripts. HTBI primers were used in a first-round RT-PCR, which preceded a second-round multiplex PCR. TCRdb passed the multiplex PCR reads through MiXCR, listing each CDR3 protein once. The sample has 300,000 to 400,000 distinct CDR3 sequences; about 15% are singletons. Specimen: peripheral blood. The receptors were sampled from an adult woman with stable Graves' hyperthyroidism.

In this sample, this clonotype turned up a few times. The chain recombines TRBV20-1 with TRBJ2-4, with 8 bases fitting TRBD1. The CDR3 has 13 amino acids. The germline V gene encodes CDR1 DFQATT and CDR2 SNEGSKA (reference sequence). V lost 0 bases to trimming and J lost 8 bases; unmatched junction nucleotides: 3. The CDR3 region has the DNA TGCAGTGCTAGAGATCAGGGGGCGGACATTCAGTACTTC. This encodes CSARDQGADIQYF.

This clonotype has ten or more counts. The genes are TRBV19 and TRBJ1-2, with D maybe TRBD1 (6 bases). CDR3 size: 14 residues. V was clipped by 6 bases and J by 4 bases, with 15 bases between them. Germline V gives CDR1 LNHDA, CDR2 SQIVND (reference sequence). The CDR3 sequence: CASSTTGGRYGYTF. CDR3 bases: TGTGCCAGTAGCACGACAGGCGGCCGCTATGGCTACACCTTC.

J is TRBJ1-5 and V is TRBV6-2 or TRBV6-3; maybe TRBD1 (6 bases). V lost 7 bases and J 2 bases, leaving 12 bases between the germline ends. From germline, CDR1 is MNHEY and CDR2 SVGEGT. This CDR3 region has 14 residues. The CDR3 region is CASKTGGGNQPQHF. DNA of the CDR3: TGTGCCAGCAAGACAGGAGGGGGCAATCAGCCCCAGCATTTT.

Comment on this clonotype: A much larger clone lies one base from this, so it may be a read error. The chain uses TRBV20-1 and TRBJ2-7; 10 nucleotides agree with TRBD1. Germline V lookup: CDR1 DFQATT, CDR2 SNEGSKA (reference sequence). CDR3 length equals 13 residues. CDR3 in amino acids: CSAMDRGDYGQYF. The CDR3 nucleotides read TGCAGTGCAATGGACAGGGGGGACTACGGGCAGTACTTC.

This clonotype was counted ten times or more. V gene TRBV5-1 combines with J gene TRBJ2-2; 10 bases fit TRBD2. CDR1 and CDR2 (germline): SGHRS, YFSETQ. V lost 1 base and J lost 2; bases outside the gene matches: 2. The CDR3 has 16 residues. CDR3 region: CASSLTSGVNTGELFF. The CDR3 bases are TGCGCCAGCAGCTTGACTAGCGGGGTTAACACCGGGGAGCTGTTTTTT.

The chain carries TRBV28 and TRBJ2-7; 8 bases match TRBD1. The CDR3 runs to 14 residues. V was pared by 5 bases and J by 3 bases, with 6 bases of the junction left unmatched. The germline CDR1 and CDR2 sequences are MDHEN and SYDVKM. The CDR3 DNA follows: TGTGCCAGCAGTCTAAGGACAGGGCACTACGAGCAGTACTTC. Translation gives CASSLRTGHYEQYF.

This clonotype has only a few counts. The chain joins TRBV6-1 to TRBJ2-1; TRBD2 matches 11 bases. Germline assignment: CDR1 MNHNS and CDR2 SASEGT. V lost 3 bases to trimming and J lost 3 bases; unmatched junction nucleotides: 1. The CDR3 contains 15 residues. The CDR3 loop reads CASSDGTSGYNEQFF. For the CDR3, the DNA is TGTGCCAGCAGTGATGGGACTAGCGGCTACAATGAGCAGTTCTTC.

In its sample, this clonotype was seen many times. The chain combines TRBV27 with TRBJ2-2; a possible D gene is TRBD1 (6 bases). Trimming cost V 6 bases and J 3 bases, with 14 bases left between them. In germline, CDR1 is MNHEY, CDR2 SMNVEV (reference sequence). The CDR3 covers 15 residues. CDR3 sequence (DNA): TGTGCCAGCAGCCTACAGGGTGTTGACACCGGGGAGCTGTTTTTT. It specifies CASSLQGVDTGELFF.

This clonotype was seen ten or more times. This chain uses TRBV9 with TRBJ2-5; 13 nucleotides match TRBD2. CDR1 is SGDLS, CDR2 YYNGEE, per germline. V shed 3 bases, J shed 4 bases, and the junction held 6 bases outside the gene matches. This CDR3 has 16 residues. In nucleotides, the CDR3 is TGTGCCAGCAGCGGAGGGACTAGCGGGGTCTCAGAGACCCAGTACTTC. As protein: CASSGGTSGVSETQYF.

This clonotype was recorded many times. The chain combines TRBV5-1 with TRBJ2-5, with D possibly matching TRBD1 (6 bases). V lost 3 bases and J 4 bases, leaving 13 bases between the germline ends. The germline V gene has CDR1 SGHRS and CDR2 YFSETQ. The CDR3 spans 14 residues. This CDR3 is CASSWNTGPETQYF. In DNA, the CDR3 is TGCGCCAGCAGCTGGAATACAGGGCCAGAGACCCAGTACTTC.

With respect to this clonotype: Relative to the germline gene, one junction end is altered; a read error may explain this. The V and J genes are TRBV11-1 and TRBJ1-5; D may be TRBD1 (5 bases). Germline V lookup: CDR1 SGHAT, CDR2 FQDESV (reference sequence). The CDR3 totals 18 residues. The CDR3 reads CSSSRVGADHFSNQPQHF. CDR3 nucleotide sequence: TGTTCCAGCAGCCGAGTAGGGGCAGACCACTTTAGCAATCAGCCCCAGCATTTT. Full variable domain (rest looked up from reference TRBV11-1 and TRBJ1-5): EAEVAQSPRYKITEKSQAVAFWCDPISGHATLYWYRQILGQGPELLVQFQDESVVDDSQLPKDRFSAERLKGVDSTLKIQPAELGDSAMYLCSSSRVGADHFSNQPQHFGDGTRLSIL.

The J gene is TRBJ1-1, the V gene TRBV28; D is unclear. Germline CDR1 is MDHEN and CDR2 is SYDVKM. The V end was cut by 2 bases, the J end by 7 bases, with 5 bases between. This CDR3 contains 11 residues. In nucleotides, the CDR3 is TGTGCCAGCAGTTTAAGGTTTGAAGCTTTCTTT. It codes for CASSLRFEAFF.

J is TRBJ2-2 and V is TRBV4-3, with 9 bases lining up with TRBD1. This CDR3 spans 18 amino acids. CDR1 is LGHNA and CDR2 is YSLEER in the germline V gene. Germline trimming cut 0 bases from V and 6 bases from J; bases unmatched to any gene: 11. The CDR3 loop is CASSQERPGQGVAGELFF. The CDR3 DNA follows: TGCGCCAGCAGCCAAGAACGGCCGGGACAGGGAGTTGCCGGGGAGCTGTTTTTT.

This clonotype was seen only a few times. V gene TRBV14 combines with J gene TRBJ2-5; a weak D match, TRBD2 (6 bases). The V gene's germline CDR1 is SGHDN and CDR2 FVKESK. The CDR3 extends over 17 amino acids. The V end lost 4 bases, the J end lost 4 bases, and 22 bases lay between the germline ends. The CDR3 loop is CASSLRRGRGTRETQYF. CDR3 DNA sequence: TGTGCCAGCAGCCTCCGAAGGGGCCGCGGGACGAGAGAGACCCAGTACTTC.

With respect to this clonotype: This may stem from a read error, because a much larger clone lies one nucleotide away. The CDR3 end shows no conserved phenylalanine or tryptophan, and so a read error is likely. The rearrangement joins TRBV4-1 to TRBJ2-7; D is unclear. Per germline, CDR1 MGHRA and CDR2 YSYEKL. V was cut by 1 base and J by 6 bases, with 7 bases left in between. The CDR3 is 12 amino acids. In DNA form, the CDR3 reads TGCGCCAGCAGCCAAGCCTCCAGCGAGCAGTACCTC. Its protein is CASSQASSEQYL.